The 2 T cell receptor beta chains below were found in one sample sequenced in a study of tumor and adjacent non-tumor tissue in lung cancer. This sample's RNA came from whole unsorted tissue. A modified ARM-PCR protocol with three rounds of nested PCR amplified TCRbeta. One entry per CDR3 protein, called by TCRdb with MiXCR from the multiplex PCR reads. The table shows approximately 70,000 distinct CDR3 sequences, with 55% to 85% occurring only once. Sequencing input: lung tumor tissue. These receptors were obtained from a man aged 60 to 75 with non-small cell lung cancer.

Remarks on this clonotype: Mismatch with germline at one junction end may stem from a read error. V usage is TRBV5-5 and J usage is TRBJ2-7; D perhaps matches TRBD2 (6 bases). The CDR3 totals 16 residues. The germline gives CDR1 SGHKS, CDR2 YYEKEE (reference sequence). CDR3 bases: TGTGCCAGCAGCGCAGAGGGCGGGGATCTTTCCTACGAGCAGTATTTC. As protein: CASSAEGGDLSYEQYF.

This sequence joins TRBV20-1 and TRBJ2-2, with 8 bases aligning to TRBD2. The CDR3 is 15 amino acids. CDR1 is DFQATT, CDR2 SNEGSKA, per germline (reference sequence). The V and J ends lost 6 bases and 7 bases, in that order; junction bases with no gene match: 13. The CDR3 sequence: CSARQAGDPLGELFF. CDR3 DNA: TGCAGTGCCCGACAAGCGGGAGACCCACTCGGGGAGCTGTTTTTT.